This T cell receptor beta chain originates from a study of identifying expanded T cells in peripheral blood. Only in-frame clones appear in the TCRdb table, and some are missing; sequencing was by immunoSEQ multiplex PCR. The table records about 58,000 clones, about nine tenths of them present only once. Collection occurred without any documented infections or immune events in donors. Concerning this clone itself: Its matching antigen is unknown.

Study-wide results and limits: Approximately 1.1 clones differed between technical replicates, versus approximately 17 and 20 over time. Variance in clone template counts between approximately 2-week samples significantly increased with total template count across all healthy donors.

From germline, CDR1 is SGDLS and CDR2 YYNGEE. The CDR3 totals 15 residues. Trimming took 0 bases from V and 5 from J, leaving 14 bases between them. The source material was blood. This clonotype originated in a person aged 18 to 75 in good health. The chain employs TRBV9 and TRBJ1-1; TRBD1 might be the D (5 bases). The CDR3 DNA sequence: TGTGCCAGCAGCGTAGAGCGGGGGACGGCTACTGAAGCTTTCTTT. As protein: CASSVERGTATEAFF.